Shown below are 15 T cell receptor beta chains from a single sample sequenced in a study of cytomegalovirus exposure and HLA in healthy donors (dated by TCRdb to 2017 to 2019). Receptors were amplified or captured by the immunoSEQ multiplex PCR assay. A mixture of 60 forward primers for TCR Vbeta segments and 13 reverse primers for TCR Jbeta segments was used in the multiplex PCR. TCRdb stores this immuneACCESS table with in-frame sequences only. Part of the clones is absent; in the studies checked, under half of the shortfall reflects unresolved V genes, and no reason is known for the rest. The sample records about 96,000 clones, 64% of which are singletons. The ten largest account for under 4% of the sample. The sample taken for sequencing was PBMCs. All receptors derive from a man aged 60-69 years in good health and CMV-seronegative.

The rearrangement links TRBV5-1 to TRBJ1-1, with D possibly matching TRBD1 (5 bases). The CDR3 spans 14 residues. Germline V gene sequence: CDR1 SGHRS, CDR2 YFSETQ. V lost 4 bases and J 4 bases, leaving 14 bases between the germline ends. CDR3 in amino acids: CASSPVQGGTEAFF. The CDR3 nucleotides read TGCGCCAGCAGCCCCGTCCAGGGTGGCACTGAAGCTTTCTTT.

The V call is TRBV11-2, the J call TRBJ2-5, with D unresolved. The CDR3 is made up of 15 amino acids. Trimming removed 0 bases from V and 2 bases from J, with 10 bases in between. Germline V gives CDR1 SGHAT, CDR2 FQNNGV. The CDR3 reads CASSLDLARQETQYF. CDR3 coding DNA: TGTGCCAGCAGCTTAGATCTCGCCAGACAAGAGACCCAGTACTTC.

The gene calls are TRBV15 and TRBJ1-5, with D perhaps matching TRBD1 (5 bases). The CDR3 is made up of 12 amino acids. Germline V gene data show CDR1 as LNHNV and CDR2 as YYDKDF (reference sequence). Trimming took 8 bases from V and 5 from J, leaving 10 bases between them. The chain's CDR3 is CATSDSYQPQHF. CDR3 DNA: TGTGCCACCTCAGACAGCTATCAGCCCCAGCATTTT.

This chain links TRBV6-5 with TRBJ2-3; TRBD2 matches 10 bases. Germline values: CDR1 MNHEY, CDR2 SVGAGI. V lost 6 bases to trimming and J lost 4 bases; unmatched junction nucleotides: 4. The CDR3 length is 14 residues. The CDR3 sequence is CASRLAGKADTQYF. CDR3 nucleotide sequence: TGTGCCAGCAGACTAGCGGGGAAGGCAGATACGCAGTATTTT.

The sample holds a few counts of this clone. The CDR3 coding sequence is TGTGCCAGCAGCTTACCGTTGCGGGGCCTAGCCATAAGAGATACGCAGTATTTT. Translated: CASSLPLRGLAIRDTQYF. The rearrangement uses TRBV7-2 and TRBJ2-3; D possibly corresponds to TRBD2 (6 bases). The V end lost 2 bases, the J end lost 5 bases, and 23 bases lay between the germline ends. The CDR3 has 18 residues. The V gene's germline CDR1 is SGHTA and CDR2 FQGNSA.

Turning to this clone: Other DNA sequences in this specimen translate into the identical CDR3. CDR3 nucleotide sequence: TGTGCCAGCAGTGAAGCACTACAGGCGCAAATGAACACTGAAGCTTTCTTT. It yields the protein CASSEALQAQMNTEAFF. V is TRBV2 and J is TRBJ1-1; tentative D call: TRBD1 (5 bases). The length of the CDR3 is 17 residues. CDR1 and CDR2 from the germline V gene are SNHLY and FYNNEI. V lost 0 bases, J lost 0 bases, and 14 bases lay in between.

This sequence joins TRBV11-2 and TRBJ2-3; 11 bases line up with TRBD2. CDR1 SGHAT and CDR2 FQNNGV come from the germline V gene. With V trimmed by 3 bases and J by 2 bases, 4 bases remained unmatched. CDR3 length: 16 amino acids. DNA of the CDR3: TGTGCCAGCAGCTTTAATAGCGGGGGGGTCACAGATACGCAGTATTTT. It yields the protein CASSFNSGGVTDTQYF.

The chain recombines TRBV6-5 with TRBJ2-2, with 7 bases identical to TRBD1. CDR1 and CDR2 from the germline V gene are MNHEY and SVGAGI. The CDR3 runs 13 residues. Trimming at V came to 8 bases and at J to 7 bases, leaving 7 bases not matched to a gene. DNA for the CDR3: TGTGCCAGCTGGACAGGCCAAAACGGGGAGCTGTTTTTT. Protein: CASWTGQNGELFF.

The DNA for the CDR3 is TGTGCCAGTCGGATCGGACAGGGGGGCTACGAGCAGTACTTC. Translating it yields CASRIGQGGYEQYF. This chain links TRBV19 with TRBJ2-5; 10 bases map to TRBD1. TRBJ2-7 explains the end of the DNA better; the J call may be wrong. CDR1 LNHDA and CDR2 SQIVND come from the germline V gene (reference sequence). The CDR3 runs to 14 residues.

The chain joins TRBV6-1 to TRBJ2-1, with 10 nucleotides matching TRBD2. The CDR3 contains 14 residues. Trimming cost V 4 bases and J 4 bases; bases outside gene matches: 1. Per the germline V gene, CDR1 is MNHNS and CDR2 is SASEGT. The CDR3 region is CASSGAGGYNEQFF. CDR3 DNA: TGTGCCAGCAGTGGAGCGGGAGGGTACAATGAGCAGTTCTTC.

The chain uses TRBV6-6 and TRBJ1-1, with 7 nucleotides matching TRBD1. Per the germline V gene, CDR1 is MNHNY and CDR2 is SVGAGI (reference sequence). V shed 8 bases and J 5 bases; nucleotides not matched to a gene: 14. The CDR3 extends over 15 amino acids. The CDR3 DNA reads TGTGCCAGCGTGACTTTTACAGGGGATCGGACTGAAGCTTTCTTT. This gives the protein CASVTFTGDRTEAFF.

This clone has a handful of counts. This chain connects TRBV7-2 to TRBJ2-1, with D possibly matching TRBD1 (6 bases). V lost 4 bases, J lost 12 bases, and 13 bases lay in between. Per the germline V gene, CDR1 is SGHTA and CDR2 is FQGNSA. CDR3 length: 12 amino acids. CDR3 in amino acids: CASSYPGAGQFF. Here the CDR3 DNA reads TGTGCCAGCAGCTATCCAGGGGCCGGGCAGTTCTTC.

This chain links TRBV6-1 with TRBJ2-5; D gene ambiguous. This CDR3 comprises 17 residues. V was trimmed by 0 bases and J by 0 bases, leaving 14 bases between them. In germline, CDR1 is MNHNS, CDR2 SASEGT. CDR3 region: CASSEASRVEYQETQYF. The DNA for the CDR3 is TGTGCCAGCAGTGAAGCTAGCCGGGTAGAGTACCAAGAGACCCAGTACTTC.

This chain uses TRBV5-1 with TRBJ2-3; a weak D match, TRBD1 (7 bases). This CDR3 spans 16 amino acids. The germline CDR1 and CDR2 sequences are SGHRS and YFSETQ. Trimming left V 6 bases short and J 2 bases short, with 19 bases between. The CDR3 reads CASTPGPGGYTDTQYF. The CDR3 DNA is TGCGCCAGCACACCGGGGCCAGGGGGGTACACAGATACGCAGTATTTT.

This clone was observed a handful of times. The chain carries TRBV9 and TRBJ2-7; D is uncertain. The CDR3 is 13 residues long. V was pared by 4 bases and J by 0 bases, with 8 bases between. Germline CDR1 SGDLS, CDR2 YYNGEE. The CDR3 spells CASSHPSSYEQYF. The CDR3 region has the DNA TGTGCCAGCAGCCACCCTAGCTCCTACGAGCAGTACTTC.